This TCR beta chain was retrieved from a study of blood T cell repertoires in COVID-19. About the study: Sample material is recorded as cDNA or gDNA derived from T cells, B-cell-depleted T cells, or PBMCs.

TCRdb's copy holds only in-frame clones and misses some; the assay was immunoSEQ multiplex PCR. This repertoire shows about 80,000 clones, 75% to 85% found once; its top ten account for about a third. Trimming removed 4 bases at V and 0 bases at J, with 19 bases between. Per germline, CDR1 MNHEY and CDR2 SMNVEV (reference sequence). This CDR3 is 17 amino acids long. Seattle's cohort entered during active infection and was followed longitudinally. Material: peripheral blood. The chain uses TRBV27 and TRBJ2-7; possible D gene TRBD2, 5 bases. This receptor was taken from a man in his sixties with COVID-19, enrolled during active disease. The CDR3: CASSSPPGETSSYEQYF. As DNA, the CDR3 is TGTGCCAGCAGTTCCCCCCCCGGGGAAACAAGCTCCTACGAGCAGTACTTC.